The table lists the clone carrying this T cell receptor beta chain with many counts. The antigen remains undetermined. Looked up from germline, CDR1 is SGDLS and CDR2 is YYNGEE. The CDR3 runs to 14 residues. V lost 2 bases, J lost 5 bases, and 1 base stayed unmatched. The data derive from a study of metastatic and nonmetastatic thyroid tumors. Study background: Samples came from malignant and benign thyroid patients, and repertoires were compared across blood and tumor or nodule tissue. The study's findings and limits: Malignant thyroid tumors reportedly had TCR beta diversity that was significantly higher than in benign nodules, in blood and tumor.

In the original processing: Building a distant-metastasis classifier for papillary thyroid cancer drew on CDR3 differences across clinicopathological groups. MiXCR reprocessed the PCR reads for TCRdb. TCRdb's processing, not the study's, gives the V and J calls here. This sample has around 31,000 clones, with about a fifth found just once. All patients were treatment-naive before thyroid surgery. The clonotype originates from a male donor with papillary thyroid cancer or a benign thyroid nodule (not recorded which). Some clones in this sample may be carry-over from other donors' samples. The chain has TRBV9 and TRBJ2-1; 10 nucleotides agree with TRBD2. The sequencing sample was made of tumor tissue. This CDR3 is CASSVLAGDNEQFF. The CDR3 bases are TGTGCCAGCAGCGTGCTAGCGGGAGACAATGAGCAGTTCTTC.